The sequence of this T cell receptor beta chain was determined in a study of blood T cell repertoires in COVID-19. Study summary: Specimens from acute and convalescent COVID-19 originated in the United States, Italy and Spain. T cells, B-cell-depleted T cells, or PBMCs supplied cDNA or gDNA.

This CDR3 has 13 residues. Trimming removed 4 bases from V and 7 bases from J; junction bases left unmatched: 8. Germline assignment: CDR1 SQVTM and CDR2 ANQGSEA. How the authors handled the data: How many nucleated cells were present was estimated from reference gene primer amplification. Repertoires were generated with immunoSEQ multiplex PCR, while TCRdb's copy carries only in-frame clones and drops some. The D gene and trimming were derived from the DNA, and the V and J assignments and clone size from that table. Here the sample spans some 63,000 clones, 70% to 80% being singletons. V gene TRBV29-1 combines with J gene TRBJ1-2; 8 nucleotides align to TRBD1. The source material was peripheral blood. The receptor was derived from a human donor in a cohort sampled during active COVID-19. CDR3 in DNA: TGCAGCGTTGGGGGACAGGCCCCCGGTGGCTACACCTTC. Amino acids: CSVGGQAPGGYTF. The whole variable domain, filled in from reference TRBV29-1 and TRBJ1-2, reads SAVISQKPSRDICQRGTSLTIQCQVDSQVTMMFWYRQQPGQSLTLIATANQGSEATYESGFVIDKFPISRPNLTFSTLTVSNMSPEDSSIYLCSVGGQAPGGYTFGSGTRLTVV.